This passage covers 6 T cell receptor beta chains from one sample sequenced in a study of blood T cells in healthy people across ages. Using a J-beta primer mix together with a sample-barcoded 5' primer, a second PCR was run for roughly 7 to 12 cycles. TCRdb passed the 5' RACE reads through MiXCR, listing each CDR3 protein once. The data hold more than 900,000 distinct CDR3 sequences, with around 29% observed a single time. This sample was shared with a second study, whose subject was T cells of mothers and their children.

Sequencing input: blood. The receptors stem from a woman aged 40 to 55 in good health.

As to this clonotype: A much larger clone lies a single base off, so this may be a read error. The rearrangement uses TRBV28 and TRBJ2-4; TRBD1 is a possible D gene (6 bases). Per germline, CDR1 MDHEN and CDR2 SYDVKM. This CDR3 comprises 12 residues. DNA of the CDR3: TGTGCCAGCAGTACCTACAGGGACATGCAGTACTTC. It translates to CASSTYRDMQYF.

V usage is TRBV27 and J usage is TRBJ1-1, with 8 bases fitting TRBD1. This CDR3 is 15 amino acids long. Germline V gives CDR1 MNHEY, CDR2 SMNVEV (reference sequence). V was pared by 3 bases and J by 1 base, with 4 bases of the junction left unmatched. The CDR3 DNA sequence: TGTGCCAGCAGTTTCGCGGACAGGGAGAACACTGAAGCTTTCTTT. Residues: CASSFADRENTEAFF.

This chain's CDR3 is CASSQVWGRTGELFF. CDR3 coding DNA: TGCGCCAGCAGCCAAGTTTGGGGGCGGACCGGGGAGCTGTTTTTT. The chain has TRBV4-3 and TRBJ2-2; the D gene is possibly TRBD1 (6 bases). Germline CDR1 and CDR2: LGHNA and YSLEER. Between the trimmed V and J ends, which lost 1 base and 5 bases, there was a span of 11 bases. This CDR3 spans 15 amino acids.

The CDR3 DNA reads as TGCAGTGCTCCGGGACTAAAGAAGGGGCCCTACGAGCAGTACTTC. Translation: CSAPGLKKGPYEQYF. V is TRBV20-1 and J is TRBJ2-7; 7 bases map to TRBD2. CDR1 is DFQATT, CDR2 SNEGSKA, per germline (reference sequence). Trimming at V came to 5 bases and at J to 2 bases, leaving 12 bases not matched to a gene. The CDR3 length is 15 residues.

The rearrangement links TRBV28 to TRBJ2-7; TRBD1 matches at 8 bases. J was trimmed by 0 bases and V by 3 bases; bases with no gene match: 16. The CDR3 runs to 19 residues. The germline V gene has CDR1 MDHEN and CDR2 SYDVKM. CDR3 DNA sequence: TGTGCCAGCAGTTTGGGGACAGGCTTCACTGTCGAGAGCTCCTACGAGCAGTACTTC. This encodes CASSLGTGFTVESSYEQYF.

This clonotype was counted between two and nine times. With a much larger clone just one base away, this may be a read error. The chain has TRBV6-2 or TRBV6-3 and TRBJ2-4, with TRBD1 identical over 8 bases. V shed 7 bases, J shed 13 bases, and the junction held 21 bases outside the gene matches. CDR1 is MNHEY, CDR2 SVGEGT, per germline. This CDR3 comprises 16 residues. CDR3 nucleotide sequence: TGTGCCAGCACTGACCCCGGGACAGGCCAGTACAATGAGCAGTACTTC. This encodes CASTDPGTGQYNEQYF.